The 17 T cell receptor beta chains below all came from one sample that was sequenced in a study of T cell responses to AZD1222 COVID-19 vaccine. Profiled with immunoSEQ multiplex PCR; TCRdb holds only in-frame clones, not every one. This table has about 150,000 clones, more than 75% appearing once. The source material was peripheral blood, sampled on day 0 of MenACWY control vaccination. The source is an adult in good health.

The V call is TRBV12-3 or TRBV12-4, the J call TRBJ1-1; tentatively, D is TRBD1 (5 bases). Trimming shortened V by 5 bases and J by 2 bases, and 9 bases separated the two germline ends. This CDR3 is built from 13 residues. CDR3 nucleotide sequence: TGTGCCAGCAGTATAGGGGAAAACACTGAAGCTTTCTTT. This translates into CASSIGENTEAFF.

The J gene is TRBJ2-3, the V gene TRBV7-9; TRBD2 might be the D (6 bases). Per germline, CDR1 SEHNR and CDR2 FQNEAQ (reference sequence). This CDR3 contains 14 residues. With 1 base removed from V and 4 bases from J, the gap between germline ends came to 9 bases. Here the CDR3 DNA reads TGTGCCAGCAGCTTAGTTGGAGGGGCAGATACGCAGTATTTT. Protein sequence: CASSLVGGADTQYF. The variable domain in full, completed from reference TRBV7-9 and TRBJ2-3, reads DTGVSQNPRHKITKRGQNVTFRCDPISEHNRLYWYRQTLGQGPEFLTYFQNEAQLEKSRLLSDRFSAERPKGSFSTLEIQRTEQGDSAMYLCASSLVGGADTQYFGPGTRLTVL.

This chain uses TRBV6-5 with TRBJ2-7; TRBD2 aligns across 7 bases. The CDR3 consists of 12 residues. V was pared by 8 bases and J by 0 bases, with 1 base of the junction left unmatched. Germline CDR1 and CDR2: MNHEY and SVGAGI. CDR3: CASRDYSYEQYF. For the CDR3, the DNA is TGTGCCAGCCGGGACTACTCCTACGAGCAGTACTTC.

This chain connects TRBV6-5 to TRBJ1-4, with no clear D. V was cut by 0 bases and J by 10 bases, with 9 bases left in between. The CDR3 has 13 amino acids. Germline loops: CDR1 MNHEY, CDR2 SVGAGI. The CDR3 protein is CASSYSEGIKLFF. The CDR3 DNA is TGTGCCAGCAGTTACTCTGAGGGAATAAAACTGTTTTTT.

The V and J genes are TRBV30 and TRBJ1-4; no clear D. CDR3 size: 14 residues. From germline, CDR1 is GTSNPN and CDR2 SVGIG (reference sequence). The germline V and J ends were trimmed by 3 bases and 7 bases, with 15 bases remaining between them. CDR3 sequence reads: CAWRTGVQSEKLFF. CDR3 DNA: TGTGCCTGGAGGACCGGGGTCCAGAGTGAAAAACTGTTTTTT.

The chain has TRBV2 and TRBJ2-1; D possibly uses TRBD1 or TRBD2 (5 bases each). The V end lost 6 bases, the J end lost 8 bases, and 20 bases lay between the germline ends. This CDR3 has 15 residues. CDR1 SNHLY and CDR2 FYNNEI come from the germline V gene. The CDR3 loop is CASREGLAVGYEQFF. The DNA for the CDR3 is TGTGCCAGCAGAGAGGGGCTAGCCGTGGGCTATGAGCAGTTCTTC. Using reference TRBV2 and TRBJ2-1 for the parts outside the CDR3, the full variable domain is EPEVTQTPSHQVTQMGQEVILRCVPISNHLYFYWYRQILGQKVEFLVSFYNNEISEKSEIFDDQFSVERPDGSNFTLKIRSTKLEDSAMYFCASREGLAVGYEQFFGPGTRLTVL.

The chain employs TRBV6-4 and TRBJ2-6; D uncertain. The germline gives CDR1 MRHNA, CDR2 SNTAGT. V dropped 6 bases and J dropped 0 bases, with 6 bases sitting between them. The length of the CDR3 is 14 residues. The CDR3 is CASSVVSGANVLTF. The CDR3 DNA follows: TGTGCCAGCAGCGTAGTCTCTGGGGCCAACGTCCTGACTTTC.

This clone came up once. V is TRBV5-4 and J is TRBJ2-5, with TRBD1 matching over 7 bases. Germline V CDR1 and CDR2: SGHNT, YYREEE (reference sequence). This CDR3 contains 12 residues. After removal of 7 bases from V and 4 bases from J, the junction contained 4 bases not matched to a gene. Here the CDR3 reads CASGQGVETQYF. Here the CDR3 DNA reads TGTGCCAGCGGCCAGGGGGTAGAGACCCAGTACTTC.

This sequence joins TRBV19 and TRBJ1-2; 7 nucleotides align to TRBD1. The V gene's germline CDR1 is LNHDA and CDR2 SQIVND (reference sequence). The V segment lost 10 bases and the J segment 2 bases; nucleotides outside the gene matches: 10. This CDR3 has 14 residues. The CDR3 loop reads CATRYWTGNYGYTF. In nucleotides, the CDR3 is TGTGCCACCCGCTACTGGACAGGCAACTATGGCTACACCTTC.

The J gene is TRBJ1-2, the V gene TRBV29-1, with no clear D. V was clipped by 2 bases and J by 2 bases, with 15 bases between them. The germline CDR1 and CDR2 sequences are SQVTM and ANQGSEA. The CDR3 is 15 amino acids. In DNA, the CDR3 is TGCAGCGTTGAACATCCTTACCGAGGGAACTATGGCTACACCTTC. This encodes CSVEHPYRGNYGYTF.

The V call is TRBV6-1, the J call TRBJ1-5, with D unresolved. Germline V CDR1 and CDR2: MNHNS, SASEGT. Trimming pared 1 base from V and 9 bases from J, leaving 7 bases between. The CDR3 sequence is 12 residues long. CDR3 sequence reads: CASSEGIGPQHF. CDR3 nucleotide sequence: TGTGCCAGCAGTGAAGGGATAGGGCCCCAGCATTTT.

The chain carries TRBV28 and TRBJ2-7; TRBD1 is a possible D gene (6 bases). This CDR3 comprises 13 residues. V lost 9 bases and J 2 bases, leaving 14 bases between the germline ends. Germline V gene data show CDR1 as MDHEN and CDR2 as SYDVKM. For the CDR3, the DNA is TGTGCCAGTGAAAGACAGGAACCCTACGAGCAGTACGTC. This translates into CASERQEPYEQYV.

This clone has just a few counts. The V call is TRBV3-1 (or the pseudogene TRBV3-2), the J call TRBJ2-7; TRBD1 matches at 7 bases. J gave up 3 bases and V 0 bases, and 11 bases lay outside the gene matches. This CDR3 is 17 amino acids long. CDR1 and CDR2 from the germline V gene are LGHDT and YNNKEL (reference sequence). The CDR3 sequence: CASSQDIGGALGYEQYF. Written as DNA, the CDR3 is TGTGCCAGCAGCCAAGATATAGGGGGCGCTTTAGGCTACGAGCAGTACTTC.

The gene calls are TRBV6-5 and TRBJ1-1; 8 bases line up with TRBD1. The CDR3 is 15 amino acids. Germline lookup yields CDR1 MNHEY and CDR2 SVGAGI. V gave up 5 bases and J gave up 5 bases; unmatched junction bases: 10. CDR3 nucleotides: TGTGCCAGCAGTACACCCCAGGGGGCAGGGACTGAAGCTTTCTTT. As protein: CASSTPQGAGTEAFF.

The chain has TRBV29-1 and TRBJ1-2, with 8 bases identical to TRBD1. Germline CDR1 is SQVTM and CDR2 is ANQGSEA. The CDR3 spans 13 residues. V lost 6 bases, J lost 8 bases, and 11 bases stayed unmatched. The CDR3 sequence is CSVDPGTGGGYTF. The DNA for the CDR3 is TGCAGCGTAGACCCGGGGACAGGCGGCGGCTACACCTTC.

The chain carries TRBV28 and TRBJ2-7; D assignment may be TRBD1 or TRBD2 (7 bases each). CDR1 and CDR2 (germline): MDHEN, SYDVKM. Trimming removed 6 bases from V and 4 bases from J, with 16 bases in between. This CDR3 has 14 residues. The CDR3 DNA sequence: TGTGCCAGCAGGCGACAGGGAGGGTTGTACGAGCAGTACGTC. It codes for CASRRQGGLYEQYV.

The V call is TRBV5-1, the J call TRBJ2-3, with TRBD2 matching 11 bases. Germline V gene data show CDR1 as SGHRS and CDR2 as YFSETQ. The CDR3 is made up of 16 amino acids. V shed 4 bases, J shed 4 bases, and the junction held 8 bases outside the gene matches. The CDR3, as DNA: TGCGCCAGCAGCCGTATTAGCGGGGGGGCCGCAGATACGCAGTATTTT. It specifies CASSRISGGAADTQYF. Based on the CDR3 plus reference TRBV5-1 and TRBJ2-3, the full variable domain is KAGVTQTPRYLIKTRGQQVTLSCSPISGHRSVSWYQQTPGQGLQFLFEYFSETQRNKGNFPGRFSGRQFSNSRSEMNVSTLELGDSALYLCASSRISGGAADTQYFGPGTRLTVL.